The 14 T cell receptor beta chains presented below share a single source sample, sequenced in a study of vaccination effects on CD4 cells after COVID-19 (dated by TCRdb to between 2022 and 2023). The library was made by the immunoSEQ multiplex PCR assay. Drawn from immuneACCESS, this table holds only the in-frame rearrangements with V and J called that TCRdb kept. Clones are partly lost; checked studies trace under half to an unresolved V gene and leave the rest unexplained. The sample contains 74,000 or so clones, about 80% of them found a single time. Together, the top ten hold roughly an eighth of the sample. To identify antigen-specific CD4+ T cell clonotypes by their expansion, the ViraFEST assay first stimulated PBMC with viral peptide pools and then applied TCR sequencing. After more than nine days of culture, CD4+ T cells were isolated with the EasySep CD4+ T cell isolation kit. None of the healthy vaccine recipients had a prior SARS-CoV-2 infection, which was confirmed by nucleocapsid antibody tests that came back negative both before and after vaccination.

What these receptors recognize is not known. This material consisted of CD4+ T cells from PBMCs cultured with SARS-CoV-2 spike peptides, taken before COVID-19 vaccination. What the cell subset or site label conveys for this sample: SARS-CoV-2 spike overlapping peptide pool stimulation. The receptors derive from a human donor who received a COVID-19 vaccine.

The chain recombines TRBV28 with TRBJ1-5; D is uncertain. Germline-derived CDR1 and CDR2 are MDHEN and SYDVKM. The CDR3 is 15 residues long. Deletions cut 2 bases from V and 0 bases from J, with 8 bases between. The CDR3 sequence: CASSLTSLSNQPQHF. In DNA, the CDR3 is TGTGCCAGCAGTTTAACCAGTCTTAGCAATCAGCCCCAGCATTTT.

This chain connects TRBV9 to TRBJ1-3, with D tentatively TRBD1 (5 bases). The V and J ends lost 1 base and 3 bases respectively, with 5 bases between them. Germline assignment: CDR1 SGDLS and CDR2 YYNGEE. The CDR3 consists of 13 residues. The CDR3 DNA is TGTGCCAGCAGCGTAAGGGGTGGAAACACCATATATTTT. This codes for CASSVRGGNTIYF.

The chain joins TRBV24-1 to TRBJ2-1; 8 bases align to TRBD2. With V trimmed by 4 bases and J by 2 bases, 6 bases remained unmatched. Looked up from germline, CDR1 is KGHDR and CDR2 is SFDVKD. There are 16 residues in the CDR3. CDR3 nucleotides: TGTGCCACCAGTGACTCCAGCGGGGGTGCCTACAATGAGCAGTTCTTC. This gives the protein CATSDSSGGAYNEQFF.

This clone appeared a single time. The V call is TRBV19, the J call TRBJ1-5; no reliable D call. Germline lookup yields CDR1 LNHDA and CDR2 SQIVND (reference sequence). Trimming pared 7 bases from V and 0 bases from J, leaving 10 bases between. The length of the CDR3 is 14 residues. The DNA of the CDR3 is TGTGCCAGTAATAAGCTGGTTAGCAATCAGCCCCAGCATTTT. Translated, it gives CASNKLVSNQPQHF.

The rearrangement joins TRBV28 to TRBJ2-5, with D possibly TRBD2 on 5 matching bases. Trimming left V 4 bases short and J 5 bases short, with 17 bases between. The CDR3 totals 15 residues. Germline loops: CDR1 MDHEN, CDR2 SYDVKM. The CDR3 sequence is CASSSRTGSRETQYF. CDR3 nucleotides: TGTGCCAGCAGTTCGCGGACGGGATCGAGGGAGACCCAGTACTTC.

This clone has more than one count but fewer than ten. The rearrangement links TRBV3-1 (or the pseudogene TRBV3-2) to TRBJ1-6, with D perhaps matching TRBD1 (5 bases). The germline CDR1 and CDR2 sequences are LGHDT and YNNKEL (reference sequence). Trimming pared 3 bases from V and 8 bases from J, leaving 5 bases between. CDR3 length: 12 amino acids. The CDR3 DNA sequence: TGTGCCAGCAGCCAGGGGGATTCACCCCTCCACTTT. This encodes CASSQGDSPLHF.

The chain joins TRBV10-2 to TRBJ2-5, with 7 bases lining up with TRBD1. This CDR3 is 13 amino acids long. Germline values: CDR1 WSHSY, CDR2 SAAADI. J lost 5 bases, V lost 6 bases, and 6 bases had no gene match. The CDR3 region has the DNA TGCGCCAGCAGCGGACAGGCAAGGGAGACCCAGTACTTC. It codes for CASSGQARETQYF.

The CDR3 spells CASSYVAGGEETQYF. For the CDR3, the DNA is TGTGCCAGCAGTTACGTAGCGGGGGGAGAAGAGACCCAGTACTTC. J is TRBJ2-5 and V is TRBV7-2; TRBD2 matches at 10 bases. Germline CDR1 and CDR2: SGHTA and FQGNSA. CDR3 length equals 15 residues. The V gene end was trimmed by 6 bases and the J gene end by 3 bases; junction bases not matched to a gene: 7.

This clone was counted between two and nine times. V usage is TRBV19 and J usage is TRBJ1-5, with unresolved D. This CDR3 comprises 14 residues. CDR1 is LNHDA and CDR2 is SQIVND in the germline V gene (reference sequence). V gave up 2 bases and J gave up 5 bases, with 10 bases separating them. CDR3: CASSIWSTDQPQHF. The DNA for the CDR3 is TGTGCCAGTAGTATATGGTCAACTGATCAGCCCCAGCATTTT. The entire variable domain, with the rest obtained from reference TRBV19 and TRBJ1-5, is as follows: DGGITQSPKYLFRKEGQNVTLSCEQNLNHDAMYWYRQDPGQGLRLIYYSQIVNDFQKGDIAEGYSVSREKKESFPLTVTSAQKNPTAFYLCASSIWSTDQPQHFGDGTRLSIL.

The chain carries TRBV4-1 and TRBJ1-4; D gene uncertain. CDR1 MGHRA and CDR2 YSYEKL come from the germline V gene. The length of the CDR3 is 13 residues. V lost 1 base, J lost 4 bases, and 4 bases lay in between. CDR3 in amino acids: CASSQAVNEKLFF. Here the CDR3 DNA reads TGCGCCAGCAGCCAAGCTGTTAATGAAAAACTGTTTTTT.

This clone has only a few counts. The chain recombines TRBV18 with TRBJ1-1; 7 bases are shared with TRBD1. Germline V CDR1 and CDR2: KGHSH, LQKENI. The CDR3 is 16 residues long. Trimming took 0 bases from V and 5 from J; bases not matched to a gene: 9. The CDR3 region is CASSPPGQLRETEAFF. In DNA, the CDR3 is TGTGCCAGCTCACCACCGGGACAGCTGAGGGAAACTGAAGCTTTCTTT.

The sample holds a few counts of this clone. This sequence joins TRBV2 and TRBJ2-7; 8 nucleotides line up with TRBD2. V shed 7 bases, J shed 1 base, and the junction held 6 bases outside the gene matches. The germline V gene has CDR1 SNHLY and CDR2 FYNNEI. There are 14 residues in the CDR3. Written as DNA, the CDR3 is TGTGCCAGCAAGGAAAGCGGGGGATCCTACGAGCAGTACGTC. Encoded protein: CASKESGGSYEQYV.

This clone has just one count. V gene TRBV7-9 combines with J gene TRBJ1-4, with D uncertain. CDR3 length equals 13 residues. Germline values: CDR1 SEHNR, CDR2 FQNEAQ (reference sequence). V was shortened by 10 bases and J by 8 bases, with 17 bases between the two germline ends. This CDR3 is CATGRAEGEKLFF. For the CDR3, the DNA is TGTGCCACCGGGAGAGCAGAAGGAGAAAAACTGTTTTTT.

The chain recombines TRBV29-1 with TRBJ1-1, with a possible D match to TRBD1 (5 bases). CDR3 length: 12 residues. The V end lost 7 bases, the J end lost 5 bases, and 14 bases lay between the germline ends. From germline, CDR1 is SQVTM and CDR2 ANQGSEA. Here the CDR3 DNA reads TGCAGCGCATTGCTGGGGGGGACTGAAGCTTTCTTT. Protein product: CSALLGGTEAFF.